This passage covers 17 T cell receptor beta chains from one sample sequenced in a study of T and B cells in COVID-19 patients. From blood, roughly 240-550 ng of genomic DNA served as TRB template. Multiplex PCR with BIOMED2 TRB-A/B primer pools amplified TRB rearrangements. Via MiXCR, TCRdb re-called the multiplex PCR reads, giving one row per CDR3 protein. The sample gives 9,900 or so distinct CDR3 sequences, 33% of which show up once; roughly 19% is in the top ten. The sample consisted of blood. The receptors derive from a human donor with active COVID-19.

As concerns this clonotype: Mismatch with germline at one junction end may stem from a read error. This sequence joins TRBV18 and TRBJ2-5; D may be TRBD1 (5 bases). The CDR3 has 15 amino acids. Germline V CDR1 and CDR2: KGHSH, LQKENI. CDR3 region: CASSPLDIHLEAQYF. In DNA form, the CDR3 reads TGTGCCAGCTCACCCCTGGACATCCACCTAGAGGCCCAGTACTTC. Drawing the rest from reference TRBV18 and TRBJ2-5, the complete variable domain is NAGVMQNPRHLVRRRGQEARLRCSPMKGHSHVYWYRQLPEEGLKFMVYLQKENIIDESGMPKERFSAEFPKEGPSILRIQQVVRGDSAAYFCASSPLDIHLEAQYFGPGTRLLVL.

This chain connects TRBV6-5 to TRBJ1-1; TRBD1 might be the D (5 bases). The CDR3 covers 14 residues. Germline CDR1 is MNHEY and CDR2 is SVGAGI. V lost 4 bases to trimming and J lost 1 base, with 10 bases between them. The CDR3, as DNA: TGTGCCAGCAGTTTCCGAAGGGGGAACACTGAAGCTTTCTTT. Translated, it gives CASSFRRGNTEAFF.

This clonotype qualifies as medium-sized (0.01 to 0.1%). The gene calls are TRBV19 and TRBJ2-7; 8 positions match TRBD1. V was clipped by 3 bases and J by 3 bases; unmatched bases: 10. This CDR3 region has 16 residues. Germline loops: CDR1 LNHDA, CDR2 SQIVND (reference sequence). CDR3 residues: CASSMVGDRYRYEQYF. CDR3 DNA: TGTGCCAGTAGTATGGTGGGGGACAGGTACCGCTACGAGCAGTACTTC. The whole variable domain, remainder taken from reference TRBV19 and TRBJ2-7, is DGGITQSPKYLFRKEGQNVTLSCEQNLNHDAMYWYRQDPGQGLRLIYYSQIVNDFQKGDIAEGYSVSREKKESFPLTVTSAQKNPTAFYLCASSMVGDRYRYEQYFGPGTRLTVT.

CDR3 residues: CASSGLAGGRVGELFF. In DNA form, the CDR3 reads TGTGCCAGCAGTGGACTAGCGGGGGGGCGTGTCGGGGAGCTGTTTTTT. V gene TRBV6-5 combines with J gene TRBJ2-2, with 15 positions matching TRBD2. V trimming: 5 bases; J trimming: 7 bases; junction bases outside the gene matches: 5. This CDR3 spans 16 amino acids. Germline CDR1 and CDR2: MNHEY and SVGAGI.

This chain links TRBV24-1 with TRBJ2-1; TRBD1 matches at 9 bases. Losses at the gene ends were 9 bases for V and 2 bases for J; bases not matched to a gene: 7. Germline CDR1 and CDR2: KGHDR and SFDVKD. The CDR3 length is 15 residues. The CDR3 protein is CATGPGQGTYNEQFF. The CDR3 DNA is TGTGCCACCGGCCCGGGACAGGGAACCTACAATGAGCAGTTCTTC.

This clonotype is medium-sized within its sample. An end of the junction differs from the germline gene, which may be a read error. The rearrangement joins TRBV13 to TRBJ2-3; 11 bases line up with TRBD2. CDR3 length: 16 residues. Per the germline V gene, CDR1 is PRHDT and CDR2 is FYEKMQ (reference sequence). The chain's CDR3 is CASTLLAGDGTDTQYF. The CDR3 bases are TGTGCCAGCACCTTACTAGCGGGGGATGGGACAGATACGCAGTATTTT.

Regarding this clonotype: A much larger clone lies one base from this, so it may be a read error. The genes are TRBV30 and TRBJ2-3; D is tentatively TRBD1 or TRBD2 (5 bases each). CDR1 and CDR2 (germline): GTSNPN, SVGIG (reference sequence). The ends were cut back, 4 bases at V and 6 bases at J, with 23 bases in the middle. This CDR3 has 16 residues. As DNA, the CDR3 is TGTGCCTGGACCCGGTGGGGGTTGGACCCGAGGGATACGCAGTATTTT. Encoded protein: CAWTRWGLDPRDTQYF.

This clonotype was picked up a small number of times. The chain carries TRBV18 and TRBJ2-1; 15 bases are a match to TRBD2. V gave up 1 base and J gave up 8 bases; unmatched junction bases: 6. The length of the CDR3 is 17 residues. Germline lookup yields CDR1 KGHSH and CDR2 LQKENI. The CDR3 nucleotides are TGTGCCAGCTCACCACGAGGACTAGCGGGGGGGCCCGATGAGCAGTTCTTC. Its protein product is CASSPRGLAGGPDEQFF. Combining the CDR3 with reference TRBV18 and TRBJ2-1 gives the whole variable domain NAGVMQNPRHLVRRRGQEARLRCSPMKGHSHVYWYRQLPEEGLKFMVYLQKENIIDESGMPKERFSAEFPKEGPSILRIQQVVRGDSAAYFCASSPRGLAGGPDEQFFGPGTRLTVL.

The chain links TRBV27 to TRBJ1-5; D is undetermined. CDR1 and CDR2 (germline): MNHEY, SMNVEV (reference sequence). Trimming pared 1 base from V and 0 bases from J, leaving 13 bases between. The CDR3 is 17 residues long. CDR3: CASSLLGQLDSNQPQHF. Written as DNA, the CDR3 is TGTGCCAGCAGTTTATTAGGGCAGCTGGATAGCAATCAGCCCCAGCATTTT.

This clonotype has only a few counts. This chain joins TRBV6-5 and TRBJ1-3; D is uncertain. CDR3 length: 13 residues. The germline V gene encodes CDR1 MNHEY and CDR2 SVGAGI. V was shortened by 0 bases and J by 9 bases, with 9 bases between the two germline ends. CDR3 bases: TGTGCCAGCAGTTACTCCAACGGCCGCACCATATATTTT. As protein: CASSYSNGRTIYF.

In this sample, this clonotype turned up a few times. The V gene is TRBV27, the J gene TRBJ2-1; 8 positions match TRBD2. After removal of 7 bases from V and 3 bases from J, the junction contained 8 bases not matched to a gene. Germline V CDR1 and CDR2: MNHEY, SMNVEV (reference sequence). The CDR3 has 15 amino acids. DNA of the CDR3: TGTGCCAGCATCAGGGAACGGGGGGGCTACAATGAGCAGTTCTTC. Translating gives CASIRERGGYNEQFF.

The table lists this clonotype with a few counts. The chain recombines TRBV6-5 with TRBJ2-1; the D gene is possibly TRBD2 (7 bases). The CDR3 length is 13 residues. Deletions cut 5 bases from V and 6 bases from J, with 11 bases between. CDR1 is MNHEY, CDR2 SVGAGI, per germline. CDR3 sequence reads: CASSEGGVNEQFF. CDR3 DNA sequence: TGTGCCAGCAGTGAAGGGGGGGTCAATGAGCAGTTCTTC.

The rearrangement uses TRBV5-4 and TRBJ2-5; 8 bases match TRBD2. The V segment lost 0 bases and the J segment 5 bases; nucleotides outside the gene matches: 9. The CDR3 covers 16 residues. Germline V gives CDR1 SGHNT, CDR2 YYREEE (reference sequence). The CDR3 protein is CASSLEPGGGGETQYF. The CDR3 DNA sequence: TGTGCCAGCAGCTTGGAACCGGGGGGGGGTGGGGAGACCCAGTACTTC.

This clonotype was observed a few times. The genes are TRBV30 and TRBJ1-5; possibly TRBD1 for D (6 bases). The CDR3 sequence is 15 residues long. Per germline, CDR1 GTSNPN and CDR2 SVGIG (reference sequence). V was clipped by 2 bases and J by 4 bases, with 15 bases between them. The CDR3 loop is CAWSSLGGINQPQHF. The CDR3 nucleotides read TGTGCCTGGAGTTCTCTAGGGGGGATAAATCAGCCCCAGCATTTT.

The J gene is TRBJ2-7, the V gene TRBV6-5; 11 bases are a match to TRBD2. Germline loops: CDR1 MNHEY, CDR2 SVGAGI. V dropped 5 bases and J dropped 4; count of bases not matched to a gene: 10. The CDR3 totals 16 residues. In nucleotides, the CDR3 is TGTGCCAGCAGTAGGTCCCTAGCGGGGGGAAATTACGAGCAGTACTTC. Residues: CASSRSLAGGNYEQYF.

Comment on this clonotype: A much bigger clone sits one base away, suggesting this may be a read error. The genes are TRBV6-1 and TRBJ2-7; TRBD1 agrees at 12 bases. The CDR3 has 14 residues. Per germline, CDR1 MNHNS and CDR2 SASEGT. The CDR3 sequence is CASRGTGGSYKQYF. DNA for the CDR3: TGTGCCAGCAGAGGGACAGGGGGCTCCTACAAGCAGTACTTC.

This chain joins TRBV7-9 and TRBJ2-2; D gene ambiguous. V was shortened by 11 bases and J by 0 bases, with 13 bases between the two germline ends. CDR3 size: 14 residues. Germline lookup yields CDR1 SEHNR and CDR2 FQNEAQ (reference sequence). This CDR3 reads CAVWMQANTGELFF. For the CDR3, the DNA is TGTGCCGTATGGATGCAGGCGAACACCGGGGAGCTGTTTTTT.